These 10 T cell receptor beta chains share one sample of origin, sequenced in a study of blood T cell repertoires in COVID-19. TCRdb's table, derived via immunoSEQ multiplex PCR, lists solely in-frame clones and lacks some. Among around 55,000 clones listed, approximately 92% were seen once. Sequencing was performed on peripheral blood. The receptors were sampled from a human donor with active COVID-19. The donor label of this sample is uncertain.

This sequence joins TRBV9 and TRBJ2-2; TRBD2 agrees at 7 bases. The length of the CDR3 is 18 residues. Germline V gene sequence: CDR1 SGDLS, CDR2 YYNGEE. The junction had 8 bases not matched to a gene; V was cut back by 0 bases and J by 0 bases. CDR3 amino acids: CASSVVSPSGANTGELFF. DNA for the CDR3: TGTGCCAGCAGCGTAGTTAGTCCGAGCGGGGCGAACACCGGGGAGCTGTTTTTT.

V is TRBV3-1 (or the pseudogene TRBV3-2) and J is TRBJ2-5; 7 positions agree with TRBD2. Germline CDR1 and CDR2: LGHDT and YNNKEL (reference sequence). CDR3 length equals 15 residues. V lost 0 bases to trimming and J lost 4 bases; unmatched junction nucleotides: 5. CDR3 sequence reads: CASSQERTGGETQYF. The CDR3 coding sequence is TGTGCCAGCAGCCAAGAAAGAACGGGGGGAGAGACCCAGTACTTC.

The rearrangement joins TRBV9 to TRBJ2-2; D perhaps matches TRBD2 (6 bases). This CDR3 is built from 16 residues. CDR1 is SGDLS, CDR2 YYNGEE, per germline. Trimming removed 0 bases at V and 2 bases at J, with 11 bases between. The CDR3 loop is CASSVASGLNTGELFF. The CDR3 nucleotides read TGTGCCAGCAGCGTAGCCAGCGGGCTTAACACCGGGGAGCTGTTTTTT. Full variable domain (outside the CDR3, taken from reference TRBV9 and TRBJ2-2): DSGVTQTPKHLITATGQRVTLRCSPRSGDLSVYWYQQSLDQGLQFLIQYYNGEERAKGNILERFSAQQFPDLHSELNLSSLELGDSALYFCASSVASGLNTGELFFGEGSRLTVL.

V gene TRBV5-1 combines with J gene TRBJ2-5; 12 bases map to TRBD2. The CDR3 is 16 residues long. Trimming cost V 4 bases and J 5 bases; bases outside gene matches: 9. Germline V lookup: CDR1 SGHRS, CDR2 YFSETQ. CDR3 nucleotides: TGCGCCAGCAGCCACGGGACTAGCGGGTTAACGGAGACCCAGTACTTC. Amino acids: CASSHGTSGLTETQYF.

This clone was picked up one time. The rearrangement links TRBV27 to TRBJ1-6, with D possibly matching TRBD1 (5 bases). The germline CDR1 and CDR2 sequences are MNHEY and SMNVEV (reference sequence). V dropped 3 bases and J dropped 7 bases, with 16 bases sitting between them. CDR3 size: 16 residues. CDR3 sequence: CASSFQLAGWNSPLHF. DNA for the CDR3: TGTGCCAGCAGTTTTCAATTGGCAGGGTGGAATTCACCCCTCCACTTT.

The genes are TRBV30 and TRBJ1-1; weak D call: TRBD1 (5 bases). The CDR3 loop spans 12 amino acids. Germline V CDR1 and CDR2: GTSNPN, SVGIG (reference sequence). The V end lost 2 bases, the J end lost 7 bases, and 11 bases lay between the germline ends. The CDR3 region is CAWSTGGHEAFF. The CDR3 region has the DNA TGTGCCTGGAGTACGGGGGGTCATGAAGCTTTCTTT. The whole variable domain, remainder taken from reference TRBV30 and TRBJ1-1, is SQTIHQWPATLVQPVGSPLSLECTVEGTSNPNLYWYRQAAGRGLQLLFYSVGIGQISSEVPQNLSASRPQDRQFILSSKKLLLSDSGFYLCAWSTGGHEAFFGQGTRLTVV.

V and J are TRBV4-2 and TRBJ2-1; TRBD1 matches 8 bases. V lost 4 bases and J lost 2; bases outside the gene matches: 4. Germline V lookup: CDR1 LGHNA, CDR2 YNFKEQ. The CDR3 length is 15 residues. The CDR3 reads CASSLNRGAYNEQFF. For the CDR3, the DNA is TGTGCCAGCAGCCTGAACAGGGGGGCCTACAATGAGCAGTTCTTC.

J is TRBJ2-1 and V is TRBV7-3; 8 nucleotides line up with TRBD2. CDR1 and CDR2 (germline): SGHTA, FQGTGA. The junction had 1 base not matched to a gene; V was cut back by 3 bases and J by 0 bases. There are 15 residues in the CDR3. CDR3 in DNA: TGTGCCAGCAGCTTGAGCGGGAGCTCCTACAATGAGCAGTTCTTC. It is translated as CASSLSGSSYNEQFF.

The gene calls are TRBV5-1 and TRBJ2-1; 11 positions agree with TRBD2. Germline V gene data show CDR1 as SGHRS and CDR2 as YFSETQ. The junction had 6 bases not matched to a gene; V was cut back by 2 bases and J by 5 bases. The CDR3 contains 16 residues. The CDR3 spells CASSFSTSGGHNEQFF. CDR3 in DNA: TGCGCCAGCAGCTTCTCTACTAGCGGGGGACACAATGAGCAGTTCTTC. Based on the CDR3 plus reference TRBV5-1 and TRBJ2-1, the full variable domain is KAGVTQTPRYLIKTRGQQVTLSCSPISGHRSVSWYQQTPGQGLQFLFEYFSETQRNKGNFPGRFSGRQFSNSRSEMNVSTLELGDSALYLCASSFSTSGGHNEQFFGPGTRLTVL.

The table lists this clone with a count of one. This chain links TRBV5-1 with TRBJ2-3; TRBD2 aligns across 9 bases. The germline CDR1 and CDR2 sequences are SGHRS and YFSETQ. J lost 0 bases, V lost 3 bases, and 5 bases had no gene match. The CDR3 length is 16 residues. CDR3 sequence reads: CASSSERGASTDTQYF. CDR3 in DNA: TGCGCCAGCAGCTCGGAGCGGGGGGCGAGCACAGATACGCAGTATTTT.